This paragraph covers one T cell receptor (beta chain) sequence. The ends were cut back, 1 base at V and 17 bases at J, with 12 bases in the middle. The CDR3 covers 12 residues. Germline loops: CDR1 MNHEY, CDR2 SMNVEV (reference sequence). This record belongs to a study of technical replicates of blood from several donors. This table comes from immunoSEQ multiplex PCR, and its TCRdb copy is limited to in-frame clones, with some not included. The repertoire holds tens of thousands of clones, with around 97% as singletons. The J gene is TRBJ1-6, the V gene TRBV27; D gene unclear. Sequenced: T cells isolated from PBMCs. The clonotype was recovered from a human donor in good health. This CDR3 reads CASSLYGHEVHF. CDR3 nucleotides: TGTGCCAGCAGTTTATATGGCCATGAGGTCCACTTT.